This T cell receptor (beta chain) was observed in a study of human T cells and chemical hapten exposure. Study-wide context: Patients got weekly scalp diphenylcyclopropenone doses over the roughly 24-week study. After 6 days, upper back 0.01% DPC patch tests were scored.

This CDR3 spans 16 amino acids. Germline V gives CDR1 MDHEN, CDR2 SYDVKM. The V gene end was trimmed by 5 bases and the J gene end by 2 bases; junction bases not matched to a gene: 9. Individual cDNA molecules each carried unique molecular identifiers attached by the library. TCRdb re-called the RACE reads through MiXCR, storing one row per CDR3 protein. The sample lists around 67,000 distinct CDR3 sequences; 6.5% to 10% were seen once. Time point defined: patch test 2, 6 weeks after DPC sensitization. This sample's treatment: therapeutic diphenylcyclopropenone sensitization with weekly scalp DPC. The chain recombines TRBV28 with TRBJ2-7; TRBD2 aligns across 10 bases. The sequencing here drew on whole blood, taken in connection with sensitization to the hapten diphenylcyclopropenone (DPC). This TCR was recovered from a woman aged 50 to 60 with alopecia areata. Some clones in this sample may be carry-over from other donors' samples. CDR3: CASSALLAGTPYEQYF. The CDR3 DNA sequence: TGTGCCAGCAGTGCCCTACTAGCGGGAACCCCCTACGAGCAGTACTTC. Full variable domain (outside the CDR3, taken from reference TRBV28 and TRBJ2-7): DVKVTQSSRYLVKRTGEKVFLECVQDMDHENMFWYRQDPGLGLRLIYFSYDVKMKEKGDIPEGYSVSREKKERFSLILESASTNQTSMYLCASSALLAGTPYEQYFGPGTRLTVT.